A selection of T cell receptor beta chains follows, all from one sample in a study of siplizumab effects on memory and regulatory T cells. Assay: immunoSEQ multiplex PCR; the TCRdb copy retains only in-frame clones and omits some. The table records just over 40,000 clones, 70% to 90% of them present only once. Sequenced material: naive CD4+ T cells sorted from blood. Receptors originate from a human donor in good health. Each CDR3 is given with its conserved first and last residue. A D gene is named only where the DNA matches it firmly. Not all rows give a size; the values are once, few, many and, for expanded clones, a class.

j_call clone_size d_call v_call cdr3_aa cdr3_nt
TRBJ2-4 . . TRBV19 CASSSPTLQGRIQYF TGTGCCAGTAGTTCCCCTACCTTACAGGGACGAATTCAGTACTTC
TRBJ2-7 . . TRBV5-6 CASSYRDLNAEQYF TGTGCCAGCAGCTACCGGGACTTGAACGCCGAGCAGTACTTC
TRBJ2-2 . TRBD2 TRBV7-2 CASSSSGTSRTGELFF TGTGCCAGCAGCTCGTCCGGGACTAGTAGAACCGGGGAGCTGTTTTTT
TRBJ2-3 . . TRBV6-4 CATGYGGRDTQYF TGTGCCACCGGGTATGGGGGGAGAGATACGCAGTATTTT
TRBJ1-5 . . TRBV6-5 CASSLDSGQPQHF TGTGCCAGCAGCCTGGACAGTGGTCAGCCCCAGCATTTT
TRBJ2-7 . . TRBV5-1 CASSKGVSYEQYF TGCGCCAGCAGCAAGGGGGTCTCCTACGAGCAGTACTTC
TRBJ1-5 . . TRBV19 CASSIGVIRGNQPQHF TGTGCCAGTAGTATAGGCGTGATTCGAGGCAATCAGCCCCAGCATTTT
TRBJ1-6 . TRBD1 TRBV4-1 CASSQDFGIQGLFSPLHF TGCGCCAGCAGCCAAGATTTCGGGATACAGGGGTTATTTTCACCCCTCCACTTT
TRBJ1-2 . TRBD1 TRBV9 CASSVERGQGSGGYTF TGTGCCAGCAGCGTAGAACGGGGACAGGGGAGTGGCGGCTACACCTTC
TRBJ2-1 . . TRBV11-3 CASSLLGEWDNEQFF TGTGCCAGCAGCTTATTAGGGGAATGGGACAATGAGCAGTTCTTC
TRBJ1-1 once . TRBV6-6 CASVSGRWAEAFF TGTGCCAGCGTCTCAGGGAGGTGGGCTGAAGCTTTCTTT
TRBJ1-2 . . TRBV21-1 CASSRYRQTPPDYGYTF TGTGCCAGCAGCAGATACAGACAGACCCCCCCAGACTATGGCTACACCTTC
TRBJ2-7 . TRBD1 TRBV5-1 CASSLGDRVSEQYF TGCGCCAGCAGCTTGGGGGACAGGGTTTCCGAGCAGTACTTC
TRBJ1-6 few . TRBV27 CASRRVPSIPISPLHF TGTGCCAGCAGGCGGGTACCCTCGATCCCGATTTCACCCCTCCACTTT
TRBJ1-4 . . TRBV7-2 CASSLRGAARGEKLFF TGTGCCAGCAGCTTAAGGGGGGCGGCCCGGGGTGAAAAACTGTTTTTT
TRBJ2-5 . TRBD2 TRBV5-4 CASSFLGWEGQETQYF TGTGCCAGCAGCTTCTTAGGGTGGGAGGGCCAAGAGACCCAGTACTTC
TRBJ2-1 . TRBD1 TRBV11-3 CASSYQGAQNNEQFF TGTGCCAGCAGCTACCAGGGGGCCCAAAACAATGAGCAGTTCTTC
TRBJ2-1 once TRBD2 TRBV11-2 CASSLGGREEQFF TGTGCCAGCAGCTTAGGCGGGAGAGAAGAGCAGTTCTTC
TRBJ1-2 once . TRBV5-4 CASSLGVNYGYTF TGTGCCAGCAGCTTGGGAGTTAACTATGGCTACACCTTC
TRBJ1-5 once TRBD1 TRBV2 CASSAGQGRRSNQPQHF TGTGCCAGCAGTGCCGGACAGGGGAGACGGAGCAATCAGCCCCAGCATTTT
TRBJ1-2 few TRBD1 TRBV27 CASRTGGLGYTF TGTGCCAGCAGAACAGGGGGCCTGGGCTACACCTTC
TRBJ2-3 . . TRBV5-1 CASSLTGVSTDTQYF TGCGCCAGCAGCTTAACGGGGGTTAGCACAGATACGCAGTATTTT
TRBJ1-3 . TRBD1 TRBV28 CASSSRWPGRDSSGNTIYF TGTGCCAGCAGTTCCCGATGGCCCGGTCGGGACAGCTCTGGAAACACCATATATTTT
TRBJ2-7 . . TRBV5-1 CASSLVGGGRYEQYF TGCGCCAGCAGCTTGGTTGGCGGGGGCCGCTACGAGCAGTACTTC
TRBJ2-5 . TRBD2 TRBV5-4 CASSLPSGGGPLETQYF TGTGCCAGCAGCCTACCCAGCGGGGGGGGGCCCCTGGAGACCCAGTACTTC
TRBJ1-4 . . TRBV27 CASSLSTSSNEKLFF TGTGCCAGCAGTTTATCGACCTCCTCTAATGAAAAACTGTTTTTT
TRBJ1-2 . . TRBV29-1 CSVDSAHIPNYGYTF TGCAGCGTTGATTCGGCCCATATTCCTAACTATGGCTACACCTTC
TRBJ1-2 . . TRBV9 CASSVGSSGARGYTF TGTGCCAGCAGCGTAGGTAGCTCGGGGGCAAGAGGCTACACCTTC
TRBJ1-3 . . TRBV7-9 CASSPSGALGEEGGNTIYF TGTGCCAGCAGCCCCTCAGGCGCTCTAGGGGAAGAAGGGGGAAACACCATATATTTT
TRBJ1-1 . . TRBV5-8 CASPPRSLNTEAFF TGTGCCAGCCCCCCGCGGTCCCTGAACACTGAAGCTTTCTTT
TRBJ2-1 . TRBD2 TRBV2 CASSGAGGPYNEQFF TGTGCCAGCAGTGGTGCGGGAGGCCCCTACAATGAGCAGTTCTTC
TRBJ2-5 . TRBD1 TRBV18 CASSPTLGWTGSQETQYF TGTGCCAGCTCACCAACACTGGGGTGGACAGGGAGCCAAGAGACCCAGTACTTC
TRBJ2-5 . . TRBV29-1 CSVEPKGVLQYF TGCAGCGTTGAACCCAAGGGGGTGCTCCAGTACTTC
TRBJ2-3 . . TRBV5-1 CASNWGGGTDTQYF TGCGCCAGCAACTGGGGAGGTGGCACAGATACGCAGTATTTT
TRBJ2-1 . TRBD2 TRBV9 CASSGGLAGTNEQFF TGTGCCAGCAGCGGGGGACTAGCGGGAACCAATGAGCAGTTCTTC
TRBJ1-4 . . TRBV7-2 CASSLGLTDEKLFF TGTGCCAGCAGCTTAGGTTTAACAGATGAAAAACTGTTTTTT
TRBJ2-2 . . TRBV19 CASSLSANTGELFF TGTGCCAGTAGTCTCAGCGCGAACACCGGGGAGCTGTTTTTT
TRBJ1-1 . . TRBV6-1 CASSEMGMNTEAFF TGTGCCAGCAGTGAAATGGGGATGAACACTGAAGCTTTCTTT
TRBJ2-1 . . TRBV7-7 CASSFAVRGEQFF TGTGCTAGCAGCTTTGCAGTACGGGGTGAGCAGTTCTTC
TRBJ1-4 . TRBD1 TRBV25-1 CASSRTGVRKKLFF TGTGCCAGCAGCAGGACAGGGGTAAGGAAAAAACTGTTTTTT
TRBJ1-2 . TRBD1 TRBV10-2 CASSDGTGVRYGYTF TGCGCCAGCAGTGATGGGACAGGGGTTAGATATGGCTACACCTTC
TRBJ2-7 . . TRBV6-1 CASSYPGRYEQYF TGTGCCAGCAGCTACCCGGGTCGGTACGAGCAGTACTTC
TRBJ2-3 . TRBD2 TRBV18 CASSRLLAGQSDTQYF TGTGCCAGCTCCCGACTTTTAGCGGGACAATCAGATACGCAGTATTTT
TRBJ1-1 . TRBD1 TRBV6-5 CASRTKDRGGTEAFF TGTGCCAGCAGAACGAAGGACAGGGGTGGCACTGAAGCTTTCTTT
TRBJ1-4 . . TRBV10-3 CAISVQGREKLFF TGTGCCATCAGTGTCCAGGGGCGGGAAAAACTGTTTTTT
TRBJ2-1 . TRBD1 TRBV6-5 CASSYSGQGNEQFF TGTGCCAGCAGTTACTCGGGACAGGGGAATGAGCAGTTCTTC
TRBJ2-1 . TRBD2 TRBV19 CASTGTSGSNEQFF TGTGCCAGTACCGGGACTAGCGGGAGCAATGAGCAGTTCTTC
TRBJ2-5 . . TRBV6-5 CASSPGWSVETQYF TGTGCCAGCAGCCCCGGATGGTCGGTGGAGACCCAGTACTTC
TRBJ1-5 . . TRBV7-6 CASSSGLGNQPQHF TGTGCCAGCAGCTCGGGACTTGGCAATCAGCCCCAGCATTTT
TRBJ2-1 . . TRBV19 CASSIGAGYEQFF TGTGCCAGTAGTATCGGGGCGGGGTATGAGCAGTTCTTC
TRBJ2-7 . . TRBV7-9 CASSPGRKPYEQYF TGTGCCAGCAGCCCGGGACGGAAACCTTACGAGCAGTACTTC
TRBJ2-1 . . TRBV6-5 CASSQTFSGYPFF TGTGCCAGCAGTCAGACATTTTCGGGGTATCCGTTCTTC
TRBJ2-7 . TRBD1 TRBV5-1 CASSGGTGPYEQYF TGCGCCAGCAGCGGGGGGACAGGGCCCTACGAGCAGTACTTC
TRBJ1-3 few . TRBV6-5 CASSTGGGTGNTIYF TGTGCCAGCAGCACCGGAGGGGGGACTGGAAACACCATATATTTT
TRBJ2-1 . TRBD2 TRBV9 CASSVASSGGSMFF TGTGCCAGCAGCGTAGCGTCTAGCGGGGGAAGTATGTTCTTC